This TCR beta chain was identified during a study of T-cell memory formation after mild COVID-19. This clonotype was found a few times. Its specificity is not known. The CDR3 contains 12 residues. The germline V gene encodes CDR1 SQVTM and CDR2 ANQGSEA. V lost 6 bases and J 5 bases, leaving 12 bases between the germline ends. Overall study results and limits: Still unconfirmed is whether the second-wave clones peaking on day 37 recognized SARS-CoV-2. In pre-infection memory, a portion of responding clones appeared, which suggested that cross-reactive memory joined. Clones that contracted from day 15 to 85 had balanced CD4/CD8; later expanders were CD4+ biased.

cDNA libraries for TCR alpha and TCR beta, carrying sample barcodes and UMIs, came from 5'RACE with constant-segment primers. TCRdb processed the 5' RACE reads anew with MiXCR; each CDR3 protein has one entry. Among more than 300,000 distinct CDR3 sequences listed, roughly 13% were seen once. This sequence originates from a man between 18 and 29 years old who had mild COVID-19 (a few samples of this study predate the infection). Cell type and time point are not known. V is TRBV29-1 and J is TRBJ2-3, with D perhaps matching TRBD1 (6 bases). The sequenced material came from PBMCs or a T cell subset sorted from them (not recorded which). The CDR3: CSVVRGGDTQYF. CDR3 DNA sequence: TGCAGCGTCGTCAGGGGTGGAGATACGCAGTATTTT.